Listed below are T cell receptor beta chains from one sample, sequenced in a study of blood T cell repertoires in COVID-19. Method: immunoSEQ multiplex PCR; TCRdb's copy keeps in-frame clones and lacks some. The data show some 270,000 clones, over 75% seen once. The specimen sequenced was PBMCs or T cells enriched from blood (not recorded which). Receptors were obtained from a woman between 45 and 65 years old with acute COVID-19. The CDR3 runs from the conserved cysteine through the conserved F or W. Fields, in order: J gene, D gene, V gene, clone size, CDR3 DNA, CDR3 protein. A D gene is named only where the DNA matches it firmly. For some rows the clone size is stated as once, few or many, or as a class when expanded; others skip it.

TRBJ2-1	NA	TRBV5-8	NA	TGTGCCAGCAGCTTGGTGGGAGGCGAGCAGTTCTTC	CASSLVGGEQFF
TRBJ2-1	TRBD2	TRBV27	NA	TGTGCCAGCAACCCTGGGGGGGGGTATTACAATGAGCAGTTCTTC	CASNPGGGYYNEQFF
TRBJ1-5	TRBD1	TRBV2	NA	TGTGCCAGCAGTCCTCCGGGACAGAACAATCAGCCCCAGCATTTT	CASSPPGQNNQPQHF
TRBJ1-2	NA	TRBV4-3	NA	TGCGCCAGCAGCACCTCAGATCGAGGGAACTATGGCTACACCTTC	CASSTSDRGNYGYTF
TRBJ2-2	NA	TRBV7-3	NA	TGTGCCAGCAGCTTAACACCCGGGGGGCCCAACACCGGGGAGCTGTTTTTT	CASSLTPGGPNTGELFF
TRBJ1-2	NA	TRBV2	NA	TGTGCCAGCAGTTTAGACAGATTCGGCTACACCTTC	CASSLDRFGYTF
TRBJ1-1	TRBD1	TRBV7-6	once	TGTGCCAGCAGCGGGGACAGGGCAAACACTGAAGCTTTCTTT	CASSGDRANTEAFF
TRBJ2-2	TRBD1	TRBV7-7	NA	TGTGCTAGCAGCTTAGACAGGGCCAACACCGGGGAGCTGTTTTTT	CASSLDRANTGELFF
TRBJ2-3	NA	TRBV5-1	NA	TGCGCCAGCAGCTTGGTGGTAGCGACAGATACGCAGTATTTT	CASSLVVATDTQYF
TRBJ2-1	TRBD1	TRBV7-9	few	TGTGCCAGCAGCTTTACTAGGGGGACAGGGGATAATGAGCAGTTCTTC	CASSFTRGTGDNEQFF
TRBJ2-7	TRBD1	TRBV7-9	once	TGTGCCAGCAGCTTGGGACAGGGCGAATACGGGTACGAGCAGTACTTC	CASSLGQGEYGYEQYF
TRBJ2-5	TRBD1	TRBV7-9	NA	TGTGCCAGCAGCCCTTCGAGGACAGGGAACACAGAGACCCAGTACTTC	CASSPSRTGNTETQYF
TRBJ2-7	NA	TRBV30	NA	TGTGCCTGGAGGGCTGGACTCCCCGGCGAGCAGTACTTC	CAWRAGLPGEQYF
TRBJ1-3	NA	TRBV30	NA	TGTGCCTACCAAACCGCGGGCACCATATATTTT	CAYQTAGTIYF
TRBJ2-2	NA	TRBV5-4	NA	TGTGCCAGCAGCTTGAACCTTCAGGGTCCCGGGGAGCTGTTTTTT	CASSLNLQGPGELFF
TRBJ2-7	NA	TRBV9	NA	TGTGCCAGCAGCCCCCTACAGGATTTCCACGAGCAGTACTTC	CASSPLQDFHEQYF
TRBJ1-1	TRBD1	TRBV11-2	NA	TGTGCCAGCAGCTTATACCCCTCGACAGGGCCGGGGACTGAAGCTTTCTTT	CASSLYPSTGPGTEAFF
TRBJ2-1	TRBD1	TRBV19	NA	TGTGCCAGTAGTATCCCCGGACAGGTATCCGAGCAGTTCTTC	CASSIPGQVSEQFF
TRBJ1-2	TRBD1	TRBV25-1	NA	TGTGCCAGCAGTGAAACAGGGGGACGATATGGCTACACCTTC	CASSETGGRYGYTF
TRBJ1-2	NA	TRBV27	NA	TGTGCCAGCACCGCTCTCGGACAGTTTAACTATGGCTACACCTTC	CASTALGQFNYGYTF
TRBJ1-2	TRBD1	TRBV19	few	TGTGCCAGCTCAGGACAGGCAGACTATGGCTACACCTTC	CASSGQADYGYTF
TRBJ2-2	NA	TRBV19	NA	TGTGCCAGTAGTATAGTCGCGGGGACCGGGGAGCTGTTTTTT	CASSIVAGTGELFF
TRBJ1-5	NA	TRBV12-3/TRBV12-4	NA	TGTGCCAGCAGCCCTCACACAGGACAGCCCCAGCATTTT	CASSPHTGQPQHF
TRBJ1-1	NA	TRBV5-4	NA	TGTGCCAGCAGCCCCCGGGTTTGGACAGAGAACACTGAAGCTTTCTTT	CASSPRVWTENTEAFF
TRBJ1-1	NA	TRBV20-1	NA	TGCAGTGCTAGTTGGTCGGGGACTGAAGCTTTCTTT	CSASWSGTEAFF
TRBJ2-5	NA	TRBV5-6	NA	TGTGCCAGCAGCTTGGTCACGGGGGGCGGGGAGACCCAGTACTTC	CASSLVTGGGETQYF
TRBJ1-1	NA	TRBV14	few	TGTGCCAGCAGCTCTCGTCGGGATGCTTTCTTT	CASSSRRDAFF
TRBJ2-5	NA	TRBV29-1	NA	TGCAGCGTTGAAGGGTCCAGGGATGAAGAGACCCAGTACTTC	CSVEGSRDEETQYF
TRBJ1-2	NA	TRBV7-9	few	TGTGCCAGCAGCTTAGCAGCAACCTATGGCTACACCTTC	CASSLAATYGYTF
TRBJ2-3	TRBD2	TRBV18	NA	TGTGCCAGCTCAACTTCTAGCGGGGTCTCAGATACGCAGTATTTT	CASSTSSGVSDTQYF
TRBJ2-7	NA	TRBV7-2	once	TGTGCCAGCAGCCGTAAACAGGGCTACGAGCAGTACTTC	CASSRKQGYEQYF
TRBJ1-2	TRBD1	TRBV7-9	once	TGTGCCAGCAGCTTATCTTCGGGACAGGGTCGGGGCTACACCTTC	CASSLSSGQGRGYTF
TRBJ2-7	NA	TRBV18	few	TGTGCCAGCTCACCTTTTTCTGACAGTACCTACGAGCAGTACTTC	CASSPFSDSTYEQYF
TRBJ1-1	NA	TRBV5-4	NA	TGTGCCAGCAGCTTGGTCGGTGGCGGGATGAACACTGAAGCTTTCTTT	CASSLVGGGMNTEAFF
TRBJ1-1	NA	TRBV4-1	once	TGCGCCAGCAGCCAAGATCCAGACAAAGCCGCTTTCTTT	CASSQDPDKAAFF
TRBJ1-3	NA	TRBV15	once	TGTGCCACCAGCAGGGCAGTCCCCTCTGGAAACACCATATATTTT	CATSRAVPSGNTIYF
TRBJ2-7	NA	TRBV7-8	NA	TGTGCCAGCAGCACCCAACAGGGCTACGAGCAGTACTTC	CASSTQQGYEQYF
TRBJ2-3	TRBD1	TRBV5-4	NA	TGTGCCAGCAGCAGCGGACAGGGGGCAGATACGCAGTATTTT	CASSSGQGADTQYF
TRBJ1-1	NA	TRBV6-5	NA	TGTGCCAGTGGAAGGACAACGATGAACACTGAAGCTTTCTTT	CASGRTTMNTEAFF
TRBJ2-7	NA	TRBV30	NA	TGTGCCTGGAGTGAACAGTTCTCCTACGAGCAGTACTTC	CAWSEQFSYEQYF
TRBJ1-1	TRBD1	TRBV6-5	NA	TGTGCCAGCAGGGAGGGACAGAGGGTGAGGGGGGCTTTCTTT	CASREGQRVRGAFF
TRBJ1-2	NA	TRBV6-5	NA	TGTGCCAGCAGCCCCGATTTCAGGGCGTACTATGGCTACACCTTC	CASSPDFRAYYGYTF
TRBJ1-1	NA	TRBV25-1	NA	TGTGCCAGCAGTCCTGAGGGACTTCTTGGCACTGAAGCTTTCTTT	CASSPEGLLGTEAFF
TRBJ1-2	NA	TRBV5-1	NA	TGCGCCAGCAGCTTGGAACAGTCATATGGCTACACCTTC	CASSLEQSYGYTF
TRBJ1-5	NA	TRBV4-1	NA	TGCGCCAGCAGTACTAGACAGGGCAATCAGCCCCAGCATTTT	CASSTRQGNQPQHF
TRBJ1-1	TRBD1	TRBV2	NA	TGTGCCAGCAGCCCAGGGGGCCGGATGACCCTGAACACTGAAGCTTTCTTT	CASSPGGRMTLNTEAFF
TRBJ2-1	NA	TRBV18	NA	TGTGCCAGCTCACCACTATTATCCAATGAGCAGTTCTTC	CASSPLLSNEQFF
TRBJ1-1	NA	TRBV4-3	NA	TGCGCCAGCAGCCAGGGACACGGCACTGAAGCTTTCTTT	CASSQGHGTEAFF